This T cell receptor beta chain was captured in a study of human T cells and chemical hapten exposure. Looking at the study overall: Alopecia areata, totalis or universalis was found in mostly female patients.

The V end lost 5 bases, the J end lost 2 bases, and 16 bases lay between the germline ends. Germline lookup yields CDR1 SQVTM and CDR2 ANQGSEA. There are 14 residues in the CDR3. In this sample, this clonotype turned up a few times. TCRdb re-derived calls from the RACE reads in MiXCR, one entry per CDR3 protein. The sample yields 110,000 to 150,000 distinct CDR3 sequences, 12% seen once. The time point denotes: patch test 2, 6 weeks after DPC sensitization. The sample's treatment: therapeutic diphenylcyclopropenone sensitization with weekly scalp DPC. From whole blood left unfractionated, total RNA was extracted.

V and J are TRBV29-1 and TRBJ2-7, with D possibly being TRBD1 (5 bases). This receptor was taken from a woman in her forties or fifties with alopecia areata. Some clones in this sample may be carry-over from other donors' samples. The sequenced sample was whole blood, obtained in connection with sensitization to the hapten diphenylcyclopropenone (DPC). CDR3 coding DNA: TGCAGCGTTTCTAGGGGTACAGCCGCCTACGAGCAGTACTTC. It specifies CSVSRGTAAYEQYF.